This T cell receptor beta chain came from a study of T cell responses to AZD1222 COVID-19 vaccine. In this sample, this clone turned up a few times. The germline V gene has CDR1 MNHEY and CDR2 SVGAGI. V was pared by 5 bases and J by 0 bases, with 7 bases between. The CDR3 is 13 amino acids. Profiling relied on immunoSEQ multiplex PCR, and the TCRdb table lists in-frame clones only, not all of them. The sample yields more than 100,000 clones, approximately 85% seen once. This chain joins TRBV6-5 and TRBJ1-1, with D perhaps matching TRBD1 (5 bases). The sequence was collected from an adult in good health. Sequenced here: peripheral blood, sampled on day 0 of AZD1222 vaccination. The chain's CDR3 is CASSTGMNTEAFF. As DNA, the CDR3 is TGTGCCAGCAGTACAGGCATGAACACTGAAGCTTTCTTT.